This T cell receptor (beta chain) was captured by sequencing in a study of identifying expanded T cells in peripheral blood. During the collection period, no donor immune events like infections were recorded. V was shortened by 11 bases and J by 2 bases, with 13 bases between the two germline ends. This CDR3 is 13 amino acids long. Per the germline V gene, CDR1 is MNHEY and CDR2 is SMNVEV (reference sequence). Some clones are missing from TCRdb's copy, which holds only in-frame ones; the method was immunoSEQ multiplex PCR. The table lists more than 70,000 clones, 75% to 90% of them singletons. Study conclusions and caveats: Roughly 1.1 clones differed between technical replicates, versus roughly 16 and 20 over time. Variance in clone template counts between roughly 2-week samples significantly increased with total template count across all healthy donors.

This clone was detected only once. The target antigen is unknown. This chain uses TRBV27 with TRBJ1-5; no firm D call. Input material: blood. The sequence derives from a person aged 18-69 years in good health. CDR3 sequence: CASGDRGNQPQHF. The CDR3 DNA is TGTGCCTCTGGAGATAGGGGCAATCAGCCCCAGCATTTT.